This T cell receptor beta chain is drawn from a study of cytomegalovirus exposure and HLA in healthy donors. This CDR3 comprises 14 residues. V lost 7 bases, J lost 5 bases, and 14 bases lay in between. Germline V gives CDR1 MNHNS, CDR2 SASEGT. This PCR relied on a set of 60 Vbeta primers and 13 Jbeta primers. Method: immunoSEQ multiplex PCR; TCRdb's copy keeps in-frame clones and lacks some. Here the sample spans 160,000 or so clones, about 80% being singletons. The source material was PBMCs. The chain recombines TRBV6-1 with TRBJ2-2; possibly TRBD2 for D (6 bases). The clonotype originates from a man aged 25 to 45 in good health and CMV-seronegative. CDR3 protein: CASTSGGGTGELFF. CDR3 DNA sequence: TGTGCCAGCACCTCCGGGGGTGGTACCGGGGAGCTGTTTTTT.